Following are 5 T cell receptor beta chains from one sample sequenced in a study of T cells after yellow fever vaccination. One entry per CDR3 protein results from TCRdb running MiXCR on the 5' RACE reads. Among approximately 580,000 distinct CDR3 sequences listed, about 17% were seen once. Here the sequenced sample was PBMCs, taken less than 6 days after the first yellow fever vaccination. These receptors were taken from a man aged 18 to 29 who received the YFV17D yellow fever vaccine.

The table lists this clonotype with a few counts. The chain employs TRBV14 and TRBJ1-1, with D uncertain. Trimming pared 2 bases from V and 0 bases from J, leaving 7 bases between. The germline V gene has CDR1 SGHDN and CDR2 FVKESK. The CDR3 has 14 residues. The CDR3 region is CASSQQLMNTEAFF. DNA for the CDR3: TGTGCCAGCAGCCAACAGCTGATGAACACTGAAGCTTTCTTT.

This clonotype was seen more than once but under ten times. The CDR3 reads CASSRDRGIVSNQPQHF. In nucleotides, the CDR3 is TGTGCCAGCAGCCGGGACAGGGGGATCGTTAGCAATCAGCCCCAGCATTTT. The V call is TRBV12-3 or TRBV12-4, the J call TRBJ1-5, with TRBD1 matching over 11 bases. Germline trimming cut 6 bases from V and 0 bases from J; bases unmatched to any gene: 7. The CDR3 length is 17 residues.

J is TRBJ1-1 and V is TRBV6-5, with D possibly TRBD1 on 5 matching bases. The V end lost 3 bases, the J end lost 6 bases, and 14 bases lay between the germline ends. The germline gives CDR1 MNHEY, CDR2 SVGAGI. The CDR3 consists of 14 residues. CDR3 DNA: TGTGCCAGCAGTTATCAACCTGGGGACGCTGAAGCTTTCTTT. The encoded protein is CASSYQPGDAEAFF.

The chain is built from TRBV20-1 and TRBJ2-3; D might be TRBD2 (7 bases). The CDR3 spans 15 residues. V was clipped by 3 bases and J by 1 base, with 14 bases between them. The germline CDR1 and CDR2 sequences are DFQATT and SNEGSKA (reference sequence). CDR3 in DNA: TGCAGTGCTAGTGGGGGGGCCGGTGGCACAGATACGCAGTATTTT. It translates to CSASGGAGGTDTQYF.

This clonotype has at least ten counts. The rearrangement uses TRBV12-3 or TRBV12-4 and TRBJ2-4; D is perhaps TRBD2 (7 bases). The V gene lost 6 bases and the J gene lost 7 bases, with 13 bases spanning the gap. This CDR3 contains 13 residues. This CDR3 reads CASSRGALNIQYF. Written as DNA, the CDR3 is TGTGCCAGCAGCCGGGGGGCTTTGAACATTCAGTACTTC.